One T cell receptor (beta chain) is described in this entry. Its antigen is currently unknown. V lost 3 bases to trimming and J lost 6 bases; unmatched junction nucleotides: 7. CDR1 and CDR2 from the germline V gene are SGHRS and YFSETQ. CDR3 size: 14 residues. This entry comes from a study of post-analysis software for immune sequencing data. Overall study: Recorded subtypes: relapsing-remitting, secondary progressive, progressive-relapsing; some patients unannotated.

cDNA libraries of TCR beta carried unique molecular identifiers. When about 0.9 to 11 million T cells were used, they gave about 540,000 cDNA molecules. TCRdb ran MiXCR on the PCR reads and lists one entry per CDR3 protein. The sample lists about 200,000 distinct CDR3 sequences, roughly 30% occurring once. Study outcomes and limitations: Patients with multiple sclerosis recorded significantly lower normalized Chao1 diversity than controls, the study found. F measure showed strong co-clustering of same-batch samples. Five or six TRBV segments appeared more often in patients than in controls, and TRBV5-6, TRBV5-1 and TRBV20-1 were among these.

This rearrangement joins TRBV5-1 to TRBJ1-2; TRBD1 aligns across 8 bases. The receptor comes from a girl aged 2-17 years with multiple sclerosis. Input material: blood. The CDR3 DNA reads TGCGCCAGCAGCTGGGGACAGGAATACCATGGCTACACCTTC. Translated, it gives CASSWGQEYHGYTF.